Listed below are T cell receptor beta chains from one sample, sequenced in a study of T cell changes during pregnancy in multiple sclerosis. Clones were read by immunoSEQ multiplex PCR, and TCRdb kept only the in-frame ones, dropping some. The table records approximately 30,000 clones, roughly 90% of them present only once. The input for sequencing was CD8+ T cells from peripheral blood mononuclear cells, taken in the first trimester of pregnancy. The receptors originated from a female donor with multiple sclerosis, enrolled in a pregnancy study. Both conserved end residues are part of each CDR3. D genes are given only for firm matches.

V gene,CDR3 length,D gene,J gene,CDR3 protein,CDR3 DNA
TRBV6-6,16,TRBD2,TRBJ2-1,CASSYSGAGGYNEQFF,TGTGCCAGCAGTTACTCAGGCGCGGGAGGGTACAATGAGCAGTTCTTC
TRBV10-1,16,NA,TRBJ2-1,CASSESSGTSYNEQFF,TGCGCCAGCAGTGAGTCCTCAGGAACATCCTACAATGAGCAGTTCTTC
TRBV28,15,NA,TRBJ2-7,CASSLAGELAYEQYF,TGTGCCAGCAGTTTAGCAGGGGAACTGGCCTACGAGCAGTACTTC
TRBV9,15,NA,TRBJ2-1,CASSAGFRAYNEQFF,TGTGCCAGCAGCGCCGGGTTTCGGGCCTACAATGAGCAGTTCTTC
TRBV5-6,16,NA,TRBJ2-2,CASSLRDLANTGELFF,TGTGCCAGCAGCTTGCGAGATCTCGCGAACACCGGGGAGCTGTTTTTT
TRBV13,13,NA,TRBJ2-1,CASTTGGFDEQFF,TGTGCCAGCACAACTGGGGGGTTCGATGAGCAGTTCTTC
TRBV5-6,13,TRBD1,TRBJ2-7,CASRRQGAYEQYF,TGTGCCAGCAGGCGGCAGGGGGCCTACGAGCAGTACTTC
TRBV7-9,16,NA,TRBJ2-1,CASSLEAANPYNEQFF,TGTGCCAGCAGCTTAGAGGCGGCCAACCCTTACAATGAGCAGTTCTTC
TRBV29-1,12,TRBD2,TRBJ2-5,CSVVGGRVTQYF,TGCAGCGTTGTGGGGGGGAGGGTGACCCAGTACTTC
TRBV28,17,NA,TRBJ1-4,CASINPIVGEPNEKLFF,TGTGCCAGCATCAATCCCATCGTGGGAGAGCCTAATGAAAAACTGTTTTTT
TRBV4-3,17,NA,TRBJ2-4,CASSQGTGPGISNIQYF,TGCGCCAGCAGCCAAGGGACGGGCCCGGGAATATCGAACATTCAGTACTTC
TRBV7-9,13,NA,TRBJ1-2,CASSYDSHYGYTF,TGTGCCAGCAGCTATGACAGCCACTATGGCTACACCTTC
TRBV28,14,TRBD2,TRBJ2-1,CASCLAGSYNEQFF,TGTGCCAGCTGTCTAGCGGGGAGCTACAATGAGCAGTTCTTC
TRBV7-3,15,NA,TRBJ2-1,CASSSGVGNYNEQFF,TGTGCCAGCAGCTCGGGGGTTGGGAACTACAATGAGCAGTTCTTC
TRBV9,13,NA,TRBJ1-5,CASSVGQNQPQHF,TGTGCCAGCAGCGTAGGGCAGAATCAGCCCCAGCATTTT